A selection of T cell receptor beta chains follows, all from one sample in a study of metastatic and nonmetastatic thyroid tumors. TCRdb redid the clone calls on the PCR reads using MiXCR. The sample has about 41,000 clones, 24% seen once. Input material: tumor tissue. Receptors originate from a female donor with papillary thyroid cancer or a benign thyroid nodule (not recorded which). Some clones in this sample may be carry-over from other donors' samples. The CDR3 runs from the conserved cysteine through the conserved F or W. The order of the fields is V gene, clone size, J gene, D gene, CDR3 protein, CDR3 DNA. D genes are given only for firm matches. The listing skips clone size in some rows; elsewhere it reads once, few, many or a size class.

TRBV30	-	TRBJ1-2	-	CAWSIPSTLNYGYTF	TGTGCCTGGAGTATCCCCTCGACCCTGAACTATGGCTACACCTTC
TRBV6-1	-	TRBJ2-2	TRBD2	CASSSYPSGRRELFF	TGTGCCAGCAGTTCTTACCCTAGCGGGAGGCGGGAGCTGTTTTTT
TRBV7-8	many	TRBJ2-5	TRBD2	CASSGRPRYTTSGSPETQYF	TGTGCCAGCAGCGGACGACCTCGGTACACTACTAGCGGGTCCCCGGAGACCCAGTACTTC
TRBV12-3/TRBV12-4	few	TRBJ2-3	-	CAIHDGNTQYF	TGTGCCATCCATGACGGTAATACGCAGTATTTT
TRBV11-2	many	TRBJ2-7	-	CASSLAGNRHEQYF	TGTGCCAGCAGCTTAGCTGGGAACCGCCACGAGCAGTACTTC
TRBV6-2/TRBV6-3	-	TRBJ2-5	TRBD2	CASSSPASGVETQYF	TGTGCCAGCAGTTCCCCTGCTAGCGGTGTAGAGACCCAGTACTTC
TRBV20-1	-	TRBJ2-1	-	CSARPSLGTDLPSCEQFF	TGCAGTGCTAGACCAAGTCTGGGCACTGACCTACCATCGTGTGAGCAGTTCTTC
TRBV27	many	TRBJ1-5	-	CASSFNREEQPQHF	TGTGCCAGCAGTTTTAACAGGGAAGAGCAGCCCCAGCATTTT
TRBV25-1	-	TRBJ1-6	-	CASSNQRALNSPLHF	TGTGCCAGCAGTAATCAACGAGCACTCAATTCACCCCTCCACTTT
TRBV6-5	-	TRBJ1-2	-	CASSYGGYNYGYTF	TGTGCCAGCAGCTACGGGGGGTATAACTATGGCTACACCTTC
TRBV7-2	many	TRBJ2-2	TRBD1	CASSFGQANTGELFF	TGTGCCAGCAGCTTCGGACAGGCGAACACCGGGGAGCTGTTTTTT
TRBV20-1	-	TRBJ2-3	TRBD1	CSAYHRGGTDTQYF	TGCAGTGCTTACCACAGGGGGGGCACAGATACGCAGTATTTT
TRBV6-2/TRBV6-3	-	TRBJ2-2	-	CASSYAGASTVGLFF	TGTGCCAGCAGTTACGCGGGGGCGAGCACCGTGGGGCTGTTTTTT
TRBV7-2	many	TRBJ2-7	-	CASSPFTAYEQYF	TGTGCCAGCAGCCCATTTACTGCGTACGAGCAGTACTTC
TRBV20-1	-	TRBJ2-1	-	CSARDPKGPYGNEQFF	TGCAGTGCTAGAGATCCGAAAGGCCCGTACGGCAATGAGCAGTTCTTC
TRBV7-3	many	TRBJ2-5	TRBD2	CASSALAGGETQYF	TGTGCCAGCAGCGCACTAGCGGGAGGAGAGACCCAGTACTTC
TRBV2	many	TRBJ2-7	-	CASNRGREYEQYF	TGTGCCAGCAATCGGGGGCGTGAGTACGAGCAGTACTTC
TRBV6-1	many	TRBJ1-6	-	CASAQQGSGSPLHF	TGTGCCAGCGCGCAACAGGGTTCAGGTTCACCCCTCCACTTT
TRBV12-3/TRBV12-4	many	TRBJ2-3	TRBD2	CASSYGTSRGDTQYF	TGTGCCAGCAGCTACGGGACTAGCCGCGGAGATACGCAGTATTTT
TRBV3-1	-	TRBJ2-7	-	CASIQVALSEQYF	TGTGCCAGCATCCAAGTAGCTCTGTCCGAGCAGTACTTC
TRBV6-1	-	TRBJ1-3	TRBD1	CATTGASGNTIYF	TGTGCCACCACAGGGGCCTCTGGAAACACCATATATTTT
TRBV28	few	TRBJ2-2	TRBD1	CASSEPGQGTGELFF	TGTGCCAGCAGTGAACCGGGACAGGGAACCGGGGAGCTGTTTTTT
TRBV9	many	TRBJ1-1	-	CASSSDPFTEAFF	TGTGCCAGCAGCTCGGACCCTTTCACTGAAGCTTTCTTT
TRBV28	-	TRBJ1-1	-	CASSLRGKNTEAFF	TGTGCCAGCAGTTTAAGAGGAAAGAACACTGAAGCTTTCTTT
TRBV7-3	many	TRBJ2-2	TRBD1	CASSSRQGNTGELFF	TGTGCCAGCAGCTCCAGACAGGGGAACACCGGGGAGCTGTTTTTT
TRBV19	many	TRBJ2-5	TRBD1	CASSIADRSGETQYF	TGTGCCAGTAGTATCGCGGACAGGTCAGGGGAGACCCAGTACTTC
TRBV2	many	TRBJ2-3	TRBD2	CASSGTSGRGGTDTQYF	TGTGCCAGCAGTGGGACTAGCGGGAGGGGTGGCACAGATACGCAGTATTTT
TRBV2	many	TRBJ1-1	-	CASSDNLSNTEAFF	TGTGCCAGCAGTGACAACTTATCGAACACTGAAGCTTTCTTT
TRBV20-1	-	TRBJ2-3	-	CSARRTSEGTQYF	TGCAGTGCGAGAAGGACCTCGGAGGGTACGCAGTATTTT
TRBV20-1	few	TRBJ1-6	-	CSASPAQGYLDSPLHF	TGCAGTGCTAGCCCCGCACAGGGTTATCTTGATTCACCCCTCCACTTT
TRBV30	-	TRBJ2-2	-	CAWSYRANGELFF	TGTGCCTGGAGTTATCGAGCTAACGGGGAGCTGTTTTTT
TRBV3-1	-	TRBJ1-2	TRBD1	CASRPGTESNYGYTF	TGTGCCAGCCGACCCGGGACAGAGTCTAACTATGGCTACACCTTC
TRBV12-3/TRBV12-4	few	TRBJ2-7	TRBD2	CASSPTRGGHEQYF	TGTGCCAGCAGTCCTACCCGGGGGGGCCACGAGCAGTACTTC
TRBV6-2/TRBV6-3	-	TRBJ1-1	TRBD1	CASRYRGGTEAFF	TGTGCCAGCAGGTACAGGGGAGGCACTGAAGCTTTCTTT
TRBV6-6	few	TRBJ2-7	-	CASSYGGYGEQYF	TGTGCCAGCAGTTATGGAGGGTATGGGGAGCAGTACTTC
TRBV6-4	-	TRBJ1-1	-	CASSDGESTEAFF	TGTGCCAGCAGTGATGGGGAGAGCACTGAAGCTTTCTTT
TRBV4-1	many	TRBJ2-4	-	CASSQERLVGHGRAKNIQYF	TGCGCCAGCAGCCAAGAAAGGCTAGTCGGGCATGGGAGGGCCAAAAACATTCAGTACTTC
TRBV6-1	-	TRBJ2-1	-	CASSRGRSSYNEQFF	TGTGCCAGCAGCAGAGGACGGAGCTCCTACAATGAGCAGTTCTTC
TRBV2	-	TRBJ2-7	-	CASSEGREAYEQYF	TGTGCCAGCAGTGAAGGCAGGGAGGCCTACGAGCAGTACTTC